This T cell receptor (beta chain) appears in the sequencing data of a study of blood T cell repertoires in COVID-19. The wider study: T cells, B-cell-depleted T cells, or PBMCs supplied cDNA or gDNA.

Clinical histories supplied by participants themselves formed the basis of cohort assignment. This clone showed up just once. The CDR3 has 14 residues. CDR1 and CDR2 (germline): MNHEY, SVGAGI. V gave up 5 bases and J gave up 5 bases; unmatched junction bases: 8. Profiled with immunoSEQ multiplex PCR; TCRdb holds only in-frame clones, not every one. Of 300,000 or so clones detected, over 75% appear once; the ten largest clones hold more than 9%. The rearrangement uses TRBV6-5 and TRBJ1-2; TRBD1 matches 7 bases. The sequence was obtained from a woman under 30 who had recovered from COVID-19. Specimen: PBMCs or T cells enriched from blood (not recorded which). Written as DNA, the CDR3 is TGTGCCAGCAGTCCCGGGACAGACTGGTATGGCTACACCTTC. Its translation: CASSPGTDWYGYTF.